Sequencing of this TCR beta chain was carried out in a study of T cell responses to AZD1222 COVID-19 vaccine. Points from the study as a whole: Nearly half of spike-specific TCRs reportedly go after variant regions that carry no mutations.

TCRdb's table, derived via immunoSEQ multiplex PCR, lists solely in-frame clones and lacks some. The repertoire holds almost 70,000 clones, with less than 85% as singletons. Turning to this clone: Its antigen remains unknown.

Germline V CDR1 and CDR2: SGHRS, YFSETQ. Trimming removed 5 bases from V and 0 bases from J, with 15 bases in between. There are 15 residues in the CDR3. The starting material was peripheral blood, obtained 28 days after the second AZD1222 dose. This TCR was recovered from an adult who received the AZD1222 COVID-19 vaccine. The chain combines TRBV5-1 with TRBJ2-7, with D possibly matching TRBD2 (5 bases). The CDR3 DNA sequence: TGCGCCAGCAGTCAAACCGCGGGTTTCTCCTACGAGCAGTACTTC. Its translation is CASSQTAGFSYEQYF.